This T cell receptor beta chain was sequenced for a study of blood T cell repertoires in COVID-19. Study overall: Some COVID-19 samples were acute and others convalescent; all came from the United States, Italy and Spain. From T cells, B-cell-depleted T cells, or PBMCs came the material, which was cDNA or gDNA.

The CDR3 extends over 14 amino acids. V shed 3 bases, J shed 10 bases, and the junction held 11 bases outside the gene matches. CDR1 is SGHRS, CDR2 YFSETQ, per germline. The authors' processing: Using reference gene primer amplification, nucleated cell counts were estimated. The table came from immunoSEQ multiplex PCR; TCRdb's copy has only in-frame clones and leaves some out. The DNA gave D and trimming, while V, J and clone size come from that table. The table records around 260,000 clones, approximately 86% of them present only once. The sequence was collected from a man aged 35 to 55 who had recovered from COVID-19. The sequencing sample was made of peripheral blood. The chain carries TRBV5-1 and TRBJ1-2; 8 positions agree with TRBD1. The CDR3 is CASSSSGTGLVYTF. CDR3 nucleotides: TGCGCCAGCAGCTCCTCCGGGACAGGCCTTGTCTACACCTTC.